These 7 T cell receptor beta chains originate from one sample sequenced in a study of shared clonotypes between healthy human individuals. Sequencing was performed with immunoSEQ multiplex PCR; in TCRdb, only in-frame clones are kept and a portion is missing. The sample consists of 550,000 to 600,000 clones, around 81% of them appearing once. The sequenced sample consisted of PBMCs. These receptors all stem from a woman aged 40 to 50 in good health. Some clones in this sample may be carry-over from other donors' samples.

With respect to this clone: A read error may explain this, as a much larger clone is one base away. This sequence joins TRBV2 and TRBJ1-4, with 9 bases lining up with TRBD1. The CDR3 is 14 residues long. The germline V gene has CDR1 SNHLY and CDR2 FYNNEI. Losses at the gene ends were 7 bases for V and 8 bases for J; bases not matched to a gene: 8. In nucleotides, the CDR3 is TGTGCCAGCACCCTGGGACAGGGAGGCGAAAAACTGTTTTTT. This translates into CASTLGQGGEKLFF.

The CDR3 sequence is CASSPFLAGNEQFF. The CDR3 DNA reads TGTGCCAGCAGTCCCTTTCTAGCGGGGAATGAGCAGTTCTTC. This sequence joins TRBV28 and TRBJ2-1, with 9 nucleotides matching TRBD2. The CDR3 consists of 14 residues. CDR1 and CDR2 (germline): MDHEN, SYDVKM. Trimming at V came to 5 bases and at J to 7 bases, leaving 6 bases not matched to a gene.

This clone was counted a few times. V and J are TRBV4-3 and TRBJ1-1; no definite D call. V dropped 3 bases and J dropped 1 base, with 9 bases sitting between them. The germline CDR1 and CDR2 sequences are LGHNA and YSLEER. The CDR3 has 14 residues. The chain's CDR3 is CASSHAGRNTEAFF. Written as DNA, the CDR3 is TGCGCCAGCAGCCATGCCGGGAGGAACACTGAAGCTTTCTTT.

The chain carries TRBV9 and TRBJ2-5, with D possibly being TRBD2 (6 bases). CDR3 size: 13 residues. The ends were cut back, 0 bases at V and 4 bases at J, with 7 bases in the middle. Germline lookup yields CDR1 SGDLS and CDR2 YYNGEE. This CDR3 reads CASSVVGGETQYF. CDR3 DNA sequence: TGTGCCAGCAGCGTAGTGGGGGGAGAGACCCAGTACTTC.

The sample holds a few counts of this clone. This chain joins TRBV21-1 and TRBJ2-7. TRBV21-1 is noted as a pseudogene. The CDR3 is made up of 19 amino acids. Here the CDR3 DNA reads TGTGCCAGCAGCAAAGGGTCTCCGTTTCCACCTTCCCATCTGGCGGAGCAGTACTTC. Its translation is CASSKGSPFPPSHLAEQYF.

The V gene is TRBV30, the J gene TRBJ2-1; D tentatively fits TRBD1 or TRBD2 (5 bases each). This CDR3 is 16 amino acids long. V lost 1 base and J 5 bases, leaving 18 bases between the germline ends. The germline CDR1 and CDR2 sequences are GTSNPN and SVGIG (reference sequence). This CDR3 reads CAWSAPGRVSHNEQFF. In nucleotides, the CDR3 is TGTGCCTGGAGTGCCCCGGGGCGGGTATCTCACAATGAGCAGTTCTTC.

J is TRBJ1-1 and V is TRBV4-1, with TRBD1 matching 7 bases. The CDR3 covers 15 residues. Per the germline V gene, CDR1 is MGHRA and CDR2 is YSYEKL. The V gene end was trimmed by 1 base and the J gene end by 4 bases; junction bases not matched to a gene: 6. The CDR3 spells CASSQVRRGGTEAFF. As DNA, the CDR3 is TGCGCCAGCAGCCAAGTTCGCAGGGGGGGCACTGAAGCTTTCTTT.